The source of this T cell receptor (beta chain) is a study of T cell responses to AZD1222 COVID-19 vaccine. Produced via immunoSEQ multiplex PCR; TCRdb's table is partial and in-frame only. The sample has over 85,000 clones, roughly 83% seen once. Germline-derived CDR1 and CDR2 are SGHRS and YFSETQ. Deletions cut 0 bases from V and 6 bases from J, with 13 bases between. The CDR3 consists of 15 residues. Study findings and constraints: Two AZD1222 administrations were followed by greater Spike-specific TCR breadth and depth. Reports say nearly half of spike-specific TCRs go after unmutated variant regions.

For this clone: Its specificity is unknown.

The TCR was taken from an adult who received the AZD1222 COVID-19 vaccine. The chain carries TRBV5-1 and TRBJ2-1; TRBD1 is a possible D gene (5 bases). The specimen was peripheral blood, collected 28 days after the second AZD1222 dose. CDR3 in DNA: TGCGCCAGCAGCTTGGGGGCGGTCCAGGGCAATGAGCAGTTCTTC. Its protein is CASSLGAVQGNEQFF. Drawing the rest from reference TRBV5-1 and TRBJ2-1, the complete variable domain is KAGVTQTPRYLIKTRGQQVTLSCSPISGHRSVSWYQQTPGQGLQFLFEYFSETQRNKGNFPGRFSGRQFSNSRSEMNVSTLELGDSALYLCASSLGAVQGNEQFFGPGTRLTVL.